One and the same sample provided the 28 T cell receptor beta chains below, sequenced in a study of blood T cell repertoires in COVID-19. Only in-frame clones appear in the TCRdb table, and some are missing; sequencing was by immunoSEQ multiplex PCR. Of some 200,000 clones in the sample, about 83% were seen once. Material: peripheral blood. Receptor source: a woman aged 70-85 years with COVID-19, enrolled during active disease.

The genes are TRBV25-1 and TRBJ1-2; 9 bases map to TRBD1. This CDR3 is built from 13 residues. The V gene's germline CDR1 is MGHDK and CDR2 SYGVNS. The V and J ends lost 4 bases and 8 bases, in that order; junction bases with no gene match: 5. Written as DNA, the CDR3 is TGTGCCAGCAGTGTCACAGGGGGCCGGGGCTACACCTTC. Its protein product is CASSVTGGRGYTF.

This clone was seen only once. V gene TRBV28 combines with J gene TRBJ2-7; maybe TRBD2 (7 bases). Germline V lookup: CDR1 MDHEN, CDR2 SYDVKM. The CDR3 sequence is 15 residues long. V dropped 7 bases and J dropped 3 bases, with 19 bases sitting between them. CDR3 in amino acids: CASTPWGGGDYEQYF. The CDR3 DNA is TGTGCCAGCACCCCTTGGGGAGGGGGGGACTACGAGCAGTACTTC.

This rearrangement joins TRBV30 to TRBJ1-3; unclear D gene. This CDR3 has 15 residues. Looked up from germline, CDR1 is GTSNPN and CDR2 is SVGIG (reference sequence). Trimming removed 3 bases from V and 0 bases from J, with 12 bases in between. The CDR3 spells CAWSPVPYSGNTIYF. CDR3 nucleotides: TGTGCCTGGAGCCCTGTCCCCTACTCTGGAAACACCATATATTTT.

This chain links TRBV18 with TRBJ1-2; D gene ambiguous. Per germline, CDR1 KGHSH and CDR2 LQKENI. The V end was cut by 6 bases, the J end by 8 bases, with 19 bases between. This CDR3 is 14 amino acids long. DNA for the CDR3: TGTGCCAGCTCCCCTTCGCCTCTGGGAGAAGGCTACACCTTC. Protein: CASSPSPLGEGYTF.

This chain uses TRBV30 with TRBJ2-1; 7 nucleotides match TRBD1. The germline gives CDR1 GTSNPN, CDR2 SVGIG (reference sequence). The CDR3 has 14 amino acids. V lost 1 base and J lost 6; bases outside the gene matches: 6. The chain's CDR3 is CAWSGESGGNEQFF. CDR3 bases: TGTGCCTGGAGTGGGGAGTCAGGGGGCAATGAGCAGTTCTTC.

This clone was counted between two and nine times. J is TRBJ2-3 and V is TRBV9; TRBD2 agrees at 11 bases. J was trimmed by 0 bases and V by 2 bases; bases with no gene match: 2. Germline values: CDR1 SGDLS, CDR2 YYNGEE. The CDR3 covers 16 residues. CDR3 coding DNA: TGTGCCAGCAGCGTCAGACTAGCGGGAAGCACAGATACGCAGTATTTT. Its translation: CASSVRLAGSTDTQYF.

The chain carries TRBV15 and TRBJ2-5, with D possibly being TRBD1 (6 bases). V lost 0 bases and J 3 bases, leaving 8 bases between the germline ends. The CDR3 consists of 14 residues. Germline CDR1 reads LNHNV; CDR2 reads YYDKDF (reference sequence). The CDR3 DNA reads TGTGCCACCAGCAGAGACAGGACAGAAGAGACCCAGTACTTC. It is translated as CATSRDRTEETQYF.

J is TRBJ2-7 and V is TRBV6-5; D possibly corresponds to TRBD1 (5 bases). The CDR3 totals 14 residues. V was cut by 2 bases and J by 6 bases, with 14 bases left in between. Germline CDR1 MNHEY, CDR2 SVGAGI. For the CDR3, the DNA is TGTGCCAGCAGTTACGGGGCTCAAAGGGGCGAGCAGTACTTC. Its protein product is CASSYGAQRGEQYF.

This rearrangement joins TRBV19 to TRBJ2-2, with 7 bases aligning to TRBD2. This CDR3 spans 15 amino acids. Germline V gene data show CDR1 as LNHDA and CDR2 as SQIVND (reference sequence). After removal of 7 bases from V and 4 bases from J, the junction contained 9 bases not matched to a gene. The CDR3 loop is CASIRTRGTTGELFF. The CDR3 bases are TGTGCCAGTATACGGACTAGGGGAACCACCGGGGAGCTGTTTTTT.

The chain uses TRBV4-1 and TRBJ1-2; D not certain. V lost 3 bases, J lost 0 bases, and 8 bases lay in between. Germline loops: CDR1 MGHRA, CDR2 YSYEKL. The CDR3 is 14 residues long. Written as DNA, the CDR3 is TGCGCCAGCAGCCACCCCTTAGCTAACTATGGCTACACCTTC. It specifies CASSHPLANYGYTF.

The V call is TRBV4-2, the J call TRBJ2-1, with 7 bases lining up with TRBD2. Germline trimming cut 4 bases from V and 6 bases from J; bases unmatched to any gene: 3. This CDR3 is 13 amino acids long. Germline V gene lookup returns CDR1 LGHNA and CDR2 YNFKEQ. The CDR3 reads CASSPGLPNEQFF. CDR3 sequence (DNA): TGTGCCAGCAGCCCGGGACTACCCAATGAGCAGTTCTTC.

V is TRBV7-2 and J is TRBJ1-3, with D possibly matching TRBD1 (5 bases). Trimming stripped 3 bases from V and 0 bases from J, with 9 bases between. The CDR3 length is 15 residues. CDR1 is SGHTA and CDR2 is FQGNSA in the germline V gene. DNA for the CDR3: TGTGCCAGCAGCTTGTGGGGCGCCTCTGGAAACACCATATATTTT. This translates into CASSLWGASGNTIYF.

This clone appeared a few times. CDR3 DNA sequence: TGTGCCATCAGTGAGCCTTCCCTTCTAGCGAAGACCTACGAGCAGTACTTC. The encoded protein is CAISEPSLLAKTYEQYF. This rearrangement joins TRBV10-3 to TRBJ2-7; a weak D match, TRBD2 (6 bases). The CDR3 extends over 17 amino acids. V was cut by 2 bases and J by 2 bases, with 19 bases left in between. Looked up from germline, CDR1 is ENHRY and CDR2 is SYGVKD.

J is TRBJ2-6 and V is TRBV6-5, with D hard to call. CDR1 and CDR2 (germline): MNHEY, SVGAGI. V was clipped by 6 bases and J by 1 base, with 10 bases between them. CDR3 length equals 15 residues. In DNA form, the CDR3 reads TGTGCCAGCAGACTCATAACTTCTGGGGCCAACGTCCTGACTTTC. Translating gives CASRLITSGANVLTF.

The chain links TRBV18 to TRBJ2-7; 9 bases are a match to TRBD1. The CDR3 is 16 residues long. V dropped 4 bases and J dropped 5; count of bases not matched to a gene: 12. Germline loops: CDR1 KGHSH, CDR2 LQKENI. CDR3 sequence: CASSQQAGTGLHEQYF. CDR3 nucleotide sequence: TGTGCCAGCTCACAACAAGCCGGGACAGGGTTACACGAGCAGTACTTC.

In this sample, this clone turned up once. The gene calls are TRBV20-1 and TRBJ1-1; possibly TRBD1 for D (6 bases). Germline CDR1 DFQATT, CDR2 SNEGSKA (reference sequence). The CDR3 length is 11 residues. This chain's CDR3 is CSVQGNTEAFF. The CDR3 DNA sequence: TGCAGCGTACAGGGAAACACTGAAGCTTTCTTT.

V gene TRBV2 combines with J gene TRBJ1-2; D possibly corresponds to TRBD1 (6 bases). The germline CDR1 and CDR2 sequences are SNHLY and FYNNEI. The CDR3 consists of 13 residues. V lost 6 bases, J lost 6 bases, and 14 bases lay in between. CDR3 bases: TGTGCCAGCAGCGACGACAGGCCTGATGGCTACACCTTC. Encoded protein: CASSDDRPDGYTF.

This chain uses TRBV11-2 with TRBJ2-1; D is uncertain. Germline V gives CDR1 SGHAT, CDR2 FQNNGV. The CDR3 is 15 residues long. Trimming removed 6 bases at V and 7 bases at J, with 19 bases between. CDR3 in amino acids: CASRPIGRILNEQFF. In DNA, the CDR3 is TGTGCCAGCAGACCGATTGGGCGAATTTTAAATGAGCAGTTCTTC.

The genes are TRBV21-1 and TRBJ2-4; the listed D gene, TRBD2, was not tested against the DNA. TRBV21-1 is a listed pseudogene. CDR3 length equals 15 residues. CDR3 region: CASRCGSRSKNIQYF. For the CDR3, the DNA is TGTGCCAGCAGGTGCGGGAGTCGGTCCAAAAACATTCAGTACTTC.

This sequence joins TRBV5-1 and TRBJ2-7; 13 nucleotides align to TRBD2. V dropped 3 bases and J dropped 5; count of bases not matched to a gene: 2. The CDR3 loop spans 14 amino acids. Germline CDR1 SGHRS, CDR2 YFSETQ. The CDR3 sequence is CASSWTSGSDEQYF. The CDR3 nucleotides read TGCGCCAGCAGCTGGACTAGCGGGAGCGACGAGCAGTACTTC. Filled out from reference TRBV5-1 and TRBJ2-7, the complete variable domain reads KAGVTQTPRYLIKTRGQQVTLSCSPISGHRSVSWYQQTPGQGLQFLFEYFSETQRNKGNFPGRFSGRQFSNSRSEMNVSTLELGDSALYLCASSWTSGSDEQYFGPGTRLTVT.

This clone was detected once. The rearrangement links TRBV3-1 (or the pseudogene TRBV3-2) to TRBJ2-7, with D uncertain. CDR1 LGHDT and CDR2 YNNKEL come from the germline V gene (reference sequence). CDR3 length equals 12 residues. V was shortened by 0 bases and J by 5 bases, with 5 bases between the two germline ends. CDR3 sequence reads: CASSQDRNEQYF. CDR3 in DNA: TGTGCCAGCAGCCAAGATCGTAACGAGCAGTACTTC.

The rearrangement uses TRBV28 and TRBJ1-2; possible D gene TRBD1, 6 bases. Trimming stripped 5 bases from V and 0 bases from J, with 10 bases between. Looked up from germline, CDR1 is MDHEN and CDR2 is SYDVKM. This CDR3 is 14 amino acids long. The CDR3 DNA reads TGTGCCAGCAGTGACCGGACAGCTAACTATGGCTACACCTTC. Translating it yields CASSDRTANYGYTF.

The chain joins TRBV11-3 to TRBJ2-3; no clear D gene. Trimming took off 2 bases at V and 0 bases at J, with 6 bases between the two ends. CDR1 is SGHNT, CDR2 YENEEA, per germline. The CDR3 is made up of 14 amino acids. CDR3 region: CASSLRRSTDTQYF. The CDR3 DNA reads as TGTGCCAGCAGCTTAAGGCGGAGCACAGATACGCAGTATTTT.

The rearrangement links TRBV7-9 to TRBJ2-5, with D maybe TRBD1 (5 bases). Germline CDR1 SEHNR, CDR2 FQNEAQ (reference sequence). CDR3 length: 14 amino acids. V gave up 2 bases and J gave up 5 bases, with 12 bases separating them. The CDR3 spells CASSLTGGAETQYF. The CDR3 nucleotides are TGTGCCAGCAGCTTAACAGGCGGAGCGGAGACCCAGTACTTC.

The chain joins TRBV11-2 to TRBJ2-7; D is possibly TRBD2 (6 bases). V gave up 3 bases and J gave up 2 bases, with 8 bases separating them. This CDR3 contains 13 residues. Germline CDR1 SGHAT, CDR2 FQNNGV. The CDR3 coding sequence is TGTGCCAGCAGCTTTAGCGGAACCTACGAGCAGTACTTC. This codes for CASSFSGTYEQYF.

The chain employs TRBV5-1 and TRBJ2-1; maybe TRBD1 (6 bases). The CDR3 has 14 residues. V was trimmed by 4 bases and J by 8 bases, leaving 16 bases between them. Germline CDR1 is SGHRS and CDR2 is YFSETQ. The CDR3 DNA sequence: TGCGCCAGCAGCGCAACCGGGACAACACATGAGCAGTTCTTC. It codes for CASSATGTTHEQFF.

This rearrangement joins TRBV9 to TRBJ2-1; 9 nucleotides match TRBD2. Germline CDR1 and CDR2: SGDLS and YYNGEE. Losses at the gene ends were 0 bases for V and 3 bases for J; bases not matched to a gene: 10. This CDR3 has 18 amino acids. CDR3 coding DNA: TGTGCCAGCAGCGTAGAGGATTCAGCGGGGGGAGTCTACAATGAGCAGTTCTTC. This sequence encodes CASSVEDSAGGVYNEQFF.

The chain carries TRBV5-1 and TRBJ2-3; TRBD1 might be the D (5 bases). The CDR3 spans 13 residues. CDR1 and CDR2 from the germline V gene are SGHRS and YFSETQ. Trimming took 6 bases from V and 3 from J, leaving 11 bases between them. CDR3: CASKTGQTDTQYF. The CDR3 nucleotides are TGCGCCAGCAAAACCGGACAAACAGATACGCAGTATTTT.